This T cell receptor beta chain was captured in a study of blood T cells in healthy people across ages. This clonotype was recorded a few times. Its specificity is not known. Through a sample-barcoded 5' primer and a J-beta primer mix, a second PCR was run for 7 to 11 cycles. TCRdb itself ran the 5' RACE reads through MiXCR, one entry per CDR3 protein. The sample holds about 1,500,000 distinct CDR3 sequences, about 28% seen once. Study outcomes and limitations: More naive CD4+ cells and higher diversity marked long-lived donors relative to aged donors. Using unsorted PBMCs precluded a conclusive naive versus antigen-experienced comparison. Older age coincided with a roughly linear decline in TCR beta diversity per million T cells.

V lost 4 bases and J lost 0, with 15 bases in between. This CDR3 has 15 residues. Germline assignment: CDR1 DFQATT and CDR2 SNEGSKA (reference sequence). The sequence came from a woman between 25 and 40 years old in good health. Material: blood. The J gene is TRBJ1-1, the V gene TRBV20-1; D is undetermined. The CDR3 here is CSATVRGRMNTEAFF. CDR3 sequence (DNA): TGCAGTGCTACGGTCCGAGGACGGATGAACACTGAAGCTTTCTTT.